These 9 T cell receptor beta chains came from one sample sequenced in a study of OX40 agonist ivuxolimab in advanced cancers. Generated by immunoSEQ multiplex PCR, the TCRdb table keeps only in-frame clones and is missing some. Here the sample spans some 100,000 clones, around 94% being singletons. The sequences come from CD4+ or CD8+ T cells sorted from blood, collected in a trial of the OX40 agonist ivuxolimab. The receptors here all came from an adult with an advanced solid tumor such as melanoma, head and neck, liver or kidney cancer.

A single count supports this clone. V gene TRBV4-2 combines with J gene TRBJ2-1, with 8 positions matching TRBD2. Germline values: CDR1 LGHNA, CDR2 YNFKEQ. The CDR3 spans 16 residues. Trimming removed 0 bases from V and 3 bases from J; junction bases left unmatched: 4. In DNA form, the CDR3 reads TGTGCCAGCAGCCAAGATAGGAGCGGGAGCTACAATGAGCAGTTCTTC. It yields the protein CASSQDRSGSYNEQFF.

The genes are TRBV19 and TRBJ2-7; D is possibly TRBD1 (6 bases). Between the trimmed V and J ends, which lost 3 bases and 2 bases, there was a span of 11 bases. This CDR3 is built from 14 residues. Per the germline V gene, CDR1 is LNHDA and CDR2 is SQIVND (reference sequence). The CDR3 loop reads CASSISGHPYEQYF. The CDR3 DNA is TGTGCCAGTAGTATTTCGGGACATCCCTACGAGCAGTACTTC.

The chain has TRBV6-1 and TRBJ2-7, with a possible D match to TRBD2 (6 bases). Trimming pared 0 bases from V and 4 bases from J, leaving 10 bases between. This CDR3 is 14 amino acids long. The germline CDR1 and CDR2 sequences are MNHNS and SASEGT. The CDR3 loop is CASSEAGDFYEQYF. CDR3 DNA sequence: TGTGCCAGCAGTGAAGCGGGGGACTTTTACGAGCAGTACTTC.

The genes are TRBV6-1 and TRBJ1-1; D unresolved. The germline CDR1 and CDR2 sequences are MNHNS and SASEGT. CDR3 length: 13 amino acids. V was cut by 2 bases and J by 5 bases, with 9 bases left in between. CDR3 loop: CASSEYSVTEAFF. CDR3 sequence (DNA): TGTGCCAGCAGTGAATATAGTGTGACTGAAGCTTTCTTT.

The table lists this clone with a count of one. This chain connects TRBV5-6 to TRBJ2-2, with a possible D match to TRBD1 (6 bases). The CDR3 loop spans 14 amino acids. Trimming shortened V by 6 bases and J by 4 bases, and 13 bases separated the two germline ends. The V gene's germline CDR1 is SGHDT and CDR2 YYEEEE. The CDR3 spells CASTSGTPTGELFF. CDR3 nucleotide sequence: TGTGCCAGCACGTCCGGGACACCCACCGGGGAGCTGTTTTTT.

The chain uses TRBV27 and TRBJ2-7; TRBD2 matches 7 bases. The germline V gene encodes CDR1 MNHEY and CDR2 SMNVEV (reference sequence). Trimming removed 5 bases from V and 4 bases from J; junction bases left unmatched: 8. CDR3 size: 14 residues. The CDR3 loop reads CASSLGLDSYEQYF. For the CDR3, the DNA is TGTGCCAGCAGTCTTGGACTAGATTCGTACGAGCAGTACTTC.

CDR3 DNA: TGCGCCAGCAGTGTCTCGGACTACGAGACCCAGTACTTC. The encoded protein is CASSVSDYETQYF. The rearrangement joins TRBV10-1 to TRBJ2-5; D might be TRBD2 (6 bases). V lost 4 bases and J 5 bases, leaving 11 bases between the germline ends. CDR3 length equals 13 residues. CDR1 is WNHNN, CDR2 SYGVQD, per germline (reference sequence).

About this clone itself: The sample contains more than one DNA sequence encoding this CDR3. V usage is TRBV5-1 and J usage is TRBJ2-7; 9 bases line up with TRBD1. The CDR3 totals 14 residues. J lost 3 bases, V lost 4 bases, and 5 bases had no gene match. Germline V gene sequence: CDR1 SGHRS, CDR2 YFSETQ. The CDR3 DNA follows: TGCGCCAGCAGCCCGGGGACAGGGAGCTACGAGCAGTACTTC. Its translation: CASSPGTGSYEQYF.

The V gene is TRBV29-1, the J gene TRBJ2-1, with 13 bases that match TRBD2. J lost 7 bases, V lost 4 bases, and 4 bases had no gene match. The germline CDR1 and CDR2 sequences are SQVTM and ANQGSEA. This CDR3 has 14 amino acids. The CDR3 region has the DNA TGCAGCGTTGGTGGACTAGCGGGAGAAAATGAGCAGTTCTTC. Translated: CSVGGLAGENEQFF.